Sequencing of this T cell receptor beta chain was carried out in a study of Ad26.COV2.S vaccination and SARS-CoV-2 variants. The treatment is: 19 received Ad26.COV2.S at low or high dose, single or two shots; roughly five received placebo; per-sample allocation not given. Sample collection was performed on day 63 after the first vaccine or placebo injection. Produced via immunoSEQ multiplex PCR; TCRdb's table is partial and in-frame only. The repertoire has about 390,000 clones, more than 85% of them found once; the top ten carry 3.5%. This sequence originates from a person between 18 and 65 years old who received the Ad26.COV2.S COVID-19 vaccine or a placebo. The sequenced sample was peripheral blood, obtained in a trial of Ad26.COV2.S vaccine versus placebo.

CDR3 protein: CASSPDITDTQYF. CDR3 DNA sequence: TGTGCCAGCAGCCCCGACATCACAGATACGCAGTATTTT. V gene TRBV7-8 combines with J gene TRBJ2-3, with D unclear. The V end lost 5 bases, the J end lost 2 bases, and 8 bases lay between the germline ends. Germline V CDR1 and CDR2: SGHVS, FQNEAQ. This CDR3 region has 13 residues.